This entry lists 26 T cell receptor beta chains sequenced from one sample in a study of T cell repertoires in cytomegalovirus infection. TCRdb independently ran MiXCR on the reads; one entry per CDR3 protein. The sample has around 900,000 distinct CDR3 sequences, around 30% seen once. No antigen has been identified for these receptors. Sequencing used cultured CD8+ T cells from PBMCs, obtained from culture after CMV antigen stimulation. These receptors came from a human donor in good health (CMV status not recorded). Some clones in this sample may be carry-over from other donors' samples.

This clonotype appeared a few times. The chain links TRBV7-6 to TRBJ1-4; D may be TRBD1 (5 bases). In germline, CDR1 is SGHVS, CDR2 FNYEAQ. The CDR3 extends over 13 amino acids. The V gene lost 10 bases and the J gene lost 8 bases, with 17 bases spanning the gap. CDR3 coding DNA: TGTGCCACCTTGGCAGGGCGGAACGAAAAACTGTTTTTT. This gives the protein CATLAGRNEKLFF.

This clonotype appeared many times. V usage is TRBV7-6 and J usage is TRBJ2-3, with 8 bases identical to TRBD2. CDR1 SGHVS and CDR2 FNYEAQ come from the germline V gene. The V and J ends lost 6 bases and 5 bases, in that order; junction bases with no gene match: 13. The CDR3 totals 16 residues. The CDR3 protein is CASRRPVGLGGDTQYF. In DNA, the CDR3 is TGTGCCAGCAGACGTCCGGTGGGACTAGGGGGAGATACGCAGTATTTT.

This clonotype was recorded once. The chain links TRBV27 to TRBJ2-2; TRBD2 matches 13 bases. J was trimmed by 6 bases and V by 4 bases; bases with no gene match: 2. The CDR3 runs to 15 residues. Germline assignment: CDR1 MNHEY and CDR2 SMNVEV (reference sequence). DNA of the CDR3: TGTGCCAGCAGTTACACTAGCGGGGGGGCCGGGGAGCTGTTTTTT. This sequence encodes CASSYTSGGAGELFF.

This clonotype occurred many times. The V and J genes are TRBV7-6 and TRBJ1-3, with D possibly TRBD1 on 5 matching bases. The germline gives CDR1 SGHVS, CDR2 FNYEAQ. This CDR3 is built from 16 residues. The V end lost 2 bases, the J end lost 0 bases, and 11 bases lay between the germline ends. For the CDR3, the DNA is TGTGCCAGCAGCTTATCGGGACGGGCCTCTGGAAACACCATATATTTT. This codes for CASSLSGRASGNTIYF.

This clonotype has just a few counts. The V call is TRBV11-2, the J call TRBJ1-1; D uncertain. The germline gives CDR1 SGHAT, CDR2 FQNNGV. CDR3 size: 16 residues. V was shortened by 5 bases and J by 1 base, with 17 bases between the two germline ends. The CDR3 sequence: CASSRPVRVKNTEAFF. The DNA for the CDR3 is TGTGCCAGCAGCCGCCCCGTCCGGGTGAAGAACACTGAAGCTTTCTTT.

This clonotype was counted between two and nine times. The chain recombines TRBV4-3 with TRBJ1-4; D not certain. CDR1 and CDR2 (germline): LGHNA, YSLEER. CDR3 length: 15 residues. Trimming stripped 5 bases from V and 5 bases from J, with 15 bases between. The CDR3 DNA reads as TGCGCCAGCAGCAAAGTGAGGCAGCGAAATGAAAAACTGTTTTTT. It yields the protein CASSKVRQRNEKLFF.

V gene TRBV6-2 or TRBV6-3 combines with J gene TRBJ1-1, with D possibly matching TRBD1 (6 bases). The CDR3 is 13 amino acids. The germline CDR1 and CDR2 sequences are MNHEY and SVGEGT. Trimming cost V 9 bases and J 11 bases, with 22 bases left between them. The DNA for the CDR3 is TGTGCCAGTTTATCGGGACACCCCGAAGTGGCTTTCTTT. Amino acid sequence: CASLSGHPEVAFF.

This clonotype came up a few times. The CDR3 sequence is CASSHYGTYGYTF. CDR3 sequence (DNA): TGTGCCAGCAGTCATTACGGTACCTATGGCTACACCTTC. The V gene is TRBV12-3 or TRBV12-4, the J gene TRBJ1-2, with no clear D. Trimming removed 5 bases at V and 4 bases at J, with 11 bases between. The CDR3 spans 13 residues.

The CDR3 coding sequence is TGCGCCAGCAGCCCAATGGACAGGGAATCAGCTTTCTTT. Its translation: CASSPMDRESAFF. V and J are TRBV4-1 and TRBJ1-1; 8 bases agree with TRBD1. The CDR3 sequence is 13 residues long. Germline V gives CDR1 MGHRA, CDR2 YSYEKL. J lost 10 bases, V lost 4 bases, and 8 bases had no gene match.

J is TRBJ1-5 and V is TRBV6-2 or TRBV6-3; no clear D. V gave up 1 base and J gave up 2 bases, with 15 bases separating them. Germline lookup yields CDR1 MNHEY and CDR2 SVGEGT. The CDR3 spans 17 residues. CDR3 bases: TGTGCCAGCAGTTACTTTTCTCATAGAGGCCGCAATCAGCCCCAGCATTTT. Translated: CASSYFSHRGRNQPQHF.

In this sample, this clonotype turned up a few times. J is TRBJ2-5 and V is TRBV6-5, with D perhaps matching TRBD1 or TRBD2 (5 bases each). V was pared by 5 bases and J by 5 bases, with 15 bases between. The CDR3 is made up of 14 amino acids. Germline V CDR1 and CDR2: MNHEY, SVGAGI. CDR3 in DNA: TGTGCCAGCAGTCCCAGGGACCCCAGGGAGACCCAGTACTTC. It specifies CASSPRDPRETQYF.

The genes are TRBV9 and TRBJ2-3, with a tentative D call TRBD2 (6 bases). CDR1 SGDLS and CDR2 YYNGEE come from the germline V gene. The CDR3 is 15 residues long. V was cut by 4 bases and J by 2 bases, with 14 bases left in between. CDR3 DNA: TGTGCCAGCAGCATATTTAGCGGTTACACAGATACGCAGTATTTT. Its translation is CASSIFSGYTDTQYF.

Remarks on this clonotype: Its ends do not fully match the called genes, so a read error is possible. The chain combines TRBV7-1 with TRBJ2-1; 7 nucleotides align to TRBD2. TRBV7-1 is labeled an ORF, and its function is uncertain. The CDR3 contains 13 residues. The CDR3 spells CASSARDYNERFF. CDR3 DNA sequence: TGTGCCAGCAGCGCCCGGGACTACAATGAGCGGTTCTTC.

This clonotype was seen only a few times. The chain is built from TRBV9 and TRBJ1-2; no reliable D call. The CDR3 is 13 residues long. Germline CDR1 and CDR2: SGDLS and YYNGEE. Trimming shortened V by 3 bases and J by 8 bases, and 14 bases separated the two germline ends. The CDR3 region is CASSAASDRGYTF. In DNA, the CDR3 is TGTGCCAGCAGCGCCGCCTCAGACCGGGGCTACACCTTC.

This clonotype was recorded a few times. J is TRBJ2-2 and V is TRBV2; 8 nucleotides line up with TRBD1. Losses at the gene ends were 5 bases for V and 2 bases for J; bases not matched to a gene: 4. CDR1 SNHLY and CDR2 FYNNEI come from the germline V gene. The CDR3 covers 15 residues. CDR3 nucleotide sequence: TGTGCCAGCAGTCGGGACAGGCTTAACACCGGGGAGCTGTTTTTT. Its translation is CASSRDRLNTGELFF. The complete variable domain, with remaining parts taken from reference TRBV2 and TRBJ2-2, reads EPEVTQTPSHQVTQMGQEVILRCVPISNHLYFYWYRQILGQKVEFLVSFYNNEISEKSEIFDDQFSVERPDGSNFTLKIRSTKLEDSAMYFCASSRDRLNTGELFFGEGSRLTVL.

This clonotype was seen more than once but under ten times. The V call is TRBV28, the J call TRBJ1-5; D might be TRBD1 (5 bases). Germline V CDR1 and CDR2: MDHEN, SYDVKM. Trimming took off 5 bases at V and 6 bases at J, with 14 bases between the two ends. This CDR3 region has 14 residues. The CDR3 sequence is CASSPPGAGQPQHF. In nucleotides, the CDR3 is TGTGCCAGCAGTCCCCCTGGGGCTGGTCAGCCCCAGCATTTT.

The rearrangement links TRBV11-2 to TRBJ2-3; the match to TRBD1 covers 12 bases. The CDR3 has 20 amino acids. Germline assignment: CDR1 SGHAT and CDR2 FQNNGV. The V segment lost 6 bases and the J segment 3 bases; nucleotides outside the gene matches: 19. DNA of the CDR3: TGTGCCAGCAGTTTTAGTCACTTCTCCGGGACAGGGGGCTGGACAGATACGCAGTATTTT. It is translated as CASSFSHFSGTGGWTDTQYF.

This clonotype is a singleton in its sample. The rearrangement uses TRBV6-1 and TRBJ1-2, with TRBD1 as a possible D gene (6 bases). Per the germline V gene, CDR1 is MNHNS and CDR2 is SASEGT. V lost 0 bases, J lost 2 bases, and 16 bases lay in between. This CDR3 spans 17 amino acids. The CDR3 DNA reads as TGTGCCAGCAGTGAAGCGGGGGCAGGGTGGAGAAACTATGGCTACACCTTC. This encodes CASSEAGAGWRNYGYTF.

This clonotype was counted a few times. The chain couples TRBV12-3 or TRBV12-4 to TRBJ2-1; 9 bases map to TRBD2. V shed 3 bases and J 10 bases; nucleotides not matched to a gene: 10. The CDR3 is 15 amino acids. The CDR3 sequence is CASSFEPAGGPEQFF. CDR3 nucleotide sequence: TGTGCCAGCAGTTTTGAACCAGCGGGGGGCCCGGAGCAGTTCTTC.

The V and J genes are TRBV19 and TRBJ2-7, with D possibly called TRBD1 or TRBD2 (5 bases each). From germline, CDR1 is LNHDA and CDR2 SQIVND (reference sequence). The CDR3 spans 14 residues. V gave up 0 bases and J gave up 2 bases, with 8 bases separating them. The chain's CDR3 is CASSIDLGAYEQYF. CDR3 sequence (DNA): TGTGCCAGTAGTATAGATCTGGGGGCCTACGAGCAGTACTTC.

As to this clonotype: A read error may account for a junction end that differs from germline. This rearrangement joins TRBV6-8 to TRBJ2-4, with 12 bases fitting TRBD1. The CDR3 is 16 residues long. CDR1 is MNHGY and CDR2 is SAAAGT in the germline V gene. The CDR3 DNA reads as TGTGCCAGCAATTACCTTCGGGACAGGGGGCTGAACATTCAGTACTTC. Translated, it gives CASNYLRDRGLNIQYF.

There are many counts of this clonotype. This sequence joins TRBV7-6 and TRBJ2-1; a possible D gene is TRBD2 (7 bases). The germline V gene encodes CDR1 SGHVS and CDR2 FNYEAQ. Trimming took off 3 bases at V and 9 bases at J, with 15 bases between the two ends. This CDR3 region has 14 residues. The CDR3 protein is CASSFRQGGGEQFF. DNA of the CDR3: TGTGCCAGCAGCTTTAGGCAGGGAGGGGGTGAGCAGTTCTTC.

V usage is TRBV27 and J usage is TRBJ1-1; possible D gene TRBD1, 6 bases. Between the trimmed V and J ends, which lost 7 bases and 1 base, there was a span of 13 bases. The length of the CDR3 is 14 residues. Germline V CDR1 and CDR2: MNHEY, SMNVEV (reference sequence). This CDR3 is CASKTGTTNTEAFF. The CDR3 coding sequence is TGTGCCAGCAAAACCGGGACAACGAACACTGAAGCTTTCTTT.

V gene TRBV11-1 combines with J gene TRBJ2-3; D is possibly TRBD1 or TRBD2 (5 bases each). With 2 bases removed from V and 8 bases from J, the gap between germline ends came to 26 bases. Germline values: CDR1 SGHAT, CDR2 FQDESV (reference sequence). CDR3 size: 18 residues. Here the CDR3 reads CASSLQGRSIGPRGTQYF. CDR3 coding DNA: TGTGCCAGCAGCTTACAGGGACGTTCCATCGGCCCACGTGGTACGCAGTATTTT.

The CDR3 here is CASSQENRAGTEAFF. The CDR3 nucleotides are TGCGCCAGCAGCCAAGAAAACAGGGCTGGGACTGAAGCTTTCTTT. The genes are TRBV4-1 and TRBJ1-1; a possible D gene is TRBD1 (6 bases). Trimming removed 0 bases at V and 5 bases at J, with 13 bases between. Germline assignment: CDR1 MGHRA and CDR2 YSYEKL. The CDR3 extends over 15 amino acids.

CDR3 residues: CASSEGRYEQYV. The CDR3 DNA is TGTGCCAGCAGTGAAGGTAGATACGAGCAGTACGTC. The chain employs TRBV6-1 and TRBJ2-7; D is ambiguous. Trimming removed 1 base from V and 4 bases from J, with 5 bases in between. This CDR3 has 12 residues. Germline lookup yields CDR1 MNHNS and CDR2 SASEGT.